The T cell receptor beta chain under discussion was sequenced for a study of cytomegalovirus exposure and HLA in healthy donors. Study-wide findings and caveats: A link between a missense DCLRE1C variant and TCR beta V- and J-gene trimming emerged from a later analysis. An assumption of roughly uniform sequencing depth across donors underlay the presence/absence analyses. Cytomegalovirus-associated TCR beta chains were listed, numbering roughly 150.

The PCR ran on 60 Vbeta and 13 Jbeta primers. Profiled with immunoSEQ multiplex PCR; TCRdb holds only in-frame clones, not every one. The data contain 200,000 to 250,000 clones, 70% to 90% of them singletons. Concerning this clone itself: Its antigen is not known.

The CDR3 runs to 12 residues. The junction had 3 bases not matched to a gene; V was cut back by 6 bases and J by 2 bases. CDR1 and CDR2 (germline): SQVTM, ANQGSEA. Input material: PBMCs. The chain carries TRBV29-1 and TRBJ1-1, with 7 bases identical to TRBD1. The TCR comes from a girl aged 2 to 10 in good health and CMV-seronegative. The CDR3 coding sequence is TGCAGCGTCCGGGACAGCAACACTGAAGCTTTCTTT. It yields the protein CSVRDSNTEAFF.